These 2 T cell receptor beta chains came from one sample sequenced in a study of blood T cells in healthy people across ages. Alongside a J-beta primer mix, a sample-barcoded 5' primer served in a second PCR lasting about 6 to 12 cycles. TCRdb analysed the 5' RACE reads with MiXCR anew, one entry per CDR3 protein. The table shows about 1.6 million distinct CDR3 sequences, with roughly 30% occurring only once. Sample: blood. The receptor set was obtained from a woman aged 25 to 39 in good health.

This clonotype was seen only a few times. V is TRBV13 and J is TRBJ2-1; TRBD1 matches 9 bases. V shed 6 bases, J shed 0 bases, and the junction held 6 bases outside the gene matches. Germline CDR1 is PRHDT and CDR2 is FYEKMQ (reference sequence). This CDR3 spans 16 amino acids. The CDR3 DNA reads as TGTGCCAGCAGTTATGGGACAGGGAGCTCCTACAATGAGCAGTTCTTC. It codes for CASSYGTGSSYNEQFF.

This clonotype occurred once. The J gene is TRBJ1-2, the V gene TRBV20-1, with D uncertain. Germline V lookup: CDR1 DFQATT, CDR2 SNEGSKA (reference sequence). The V and J ends lost 1 base and 6 bases respectively, with 18 bases between them. This CDR3 is 15 amino acids long. Written as DNA, the CDR3 is TGCAGTGCTAGAGTTATCTTTCCGTCGAACCATGGCTACACCTTC. It codes for CSARVIFPSNHGYTF.